This T cell receptor (beta chain) stems from a study of PD-1 blockade in classical Hodgkin lymphoma. The study, taken as a whole, reports: No one has yet defined what causes the repertoire differences, which may be disease activity or prior therapy. The CD4+ diversity rise by C4D1 was clearest in complete responders.

Only in-frame clones appear in the TCRdb table, and some are missing; sequencing was by immunoSEQ multiplex PCR. Here the sample spans some 46,000 clones, 80% being singletons. Each patient's relapse followed autologous stem cell transplantation, and brentuximab vedotin exposure varied. The study recorded best responses of complete response, partial response or progressive disease. The germline CDR1 and CDR2 sequences are SQVTM and ANQGSEA. The CDR3 totals 11 residues. V lost 2 bases to trimming and J lost 4 bases, with 3 bases between them. Worth noting for this clone: Its matching antigen is unknown.

The sequence derives from a human donor with classical Hodgkin lymphoma. Here the sequenced sample was peripheral blood mononuclear cells (PBMCs), taken before the second cycle of nivolumab. This chain uses TRBV29-1 with TRBJ1-3, with no clear D. The CDR3 nucleotides are TGCAGCGTTGAATTGGGAAACACCATATATTTT. Translated, it gives CSVELGNTIYF.